Sequencing of this T cell receptor beta chain was carried out in a study of CD8 T cells in ankylosing spondylitis. Study results and caveats: Characteristic, it appeared, of ankylosing spondylitis blood was a TCR beta motif of about eight highly homologous variants. The authors found the disease-linked clones to be CD8+ and relatively rare in peripheral blood. Earlier reports found some motif variants in synovial fluid and blood in reactive arthritis. The clones that were linked to disease were reported to be significantly enriched in matched synovial fluid samples from ankylosing spondylitis patients.

The CDR3 consists of 16 residues. CDR1 is GTSNPN and CDR2 is SVGIG in the germline V gene (reference sequence). Trimming took 2 bases from V and 8 from J, leaving 19 bases between them. This clonotype was counted at least ten times. Its specificity is not known. As the method for making TCR beta libraries, quantitative 5'-RACE with molecular barcodes was used. TCRdb redid the calling of the 5' RACE reads with MiXCR, one entry per CDR3 protein. The sample shows approximately 300,000 distinct CDR3 sequences, around 8% of them seen only once. This receptor was identified in a male donor with ankylosing spondylitis. The chain employs TRBV30 and TRBJ1-6, with TRBD1 as a possible D gene (6 bases). The sample taken for sequencing was blood, either unsorted or a sorted T cell fraction (not recorded which). In nucleotides, the CDR3 is TGTGCCTGGAGTTGGGAGGACAGAGTATTGGATTCACCCCTCCACTTT. Its translation is CAWSWEDRVLDSPLHF.